This is a list of T cell receptor beta chains from one sample in a study of blood T cell repertoires in COVID-19. Here immunoSEQ multiplex PCR was the method, and the copy in TCRdb shows in-frame clones only, minus some. The sample lists 150,000 or so clones; approximately 95% were seen once. Sequenced input: peripheral blood. The receptors were gathered from a woman between 50 and 59 years old with acute or convalescent COVID-19. CDR3s include the opening cysteine and the closing phenylalanine or tryptophan.

J gene: TRBJ1-1
V gene: TRBV5-1
CDR3 protein: CASSSGTSNTEAFF

J gene: TRBJ2-1
V gene: TRBV28
CDR3 protein: CASSPGLASYEQFF

J gene: TRBJ2-5
V gene: TRBV2
CDR3 protein: CASSGAAYETQYF

J gene: TRBJ1-1
V gene: TRBV11-2
CDR3 protein: CASSFGAGNTEAFF

J gene: TRBJ1-6
V gene: TRBV2
CDR3 protein: CASSTGGTGNSPLHF

J gene: TRBJ1-1
V gene: TRBV5-1
CDR3 protein: CASRTGMNTEAFF

J gene: TRBJ2-7
V gene: TRBV19
CDR3 protein: CASMINGRNEQYF

J gene: TRBJ1-6
V gene: TRBV6-5
CDR3 protein: CASSYSQGSSPLHF

J gene: TRBJ1-5
V gene: TRBV18
CDR3 protein: CASSPLGGNYQPQHF

J gene: TRBJ1-3
V gene: TRBV29-1
CDR3 protein: CSGKTGGRNTIYF

J gene: TRBJ2-7
V gene: TRBV7-9
CDR3 protein: CASGLPSSYEQYF

J gene: TRBJ2-2
V gene: TRBV7-8
CDR3 protein: CASSAVLGQRAGELFF

J gene: TRBJ1-5
V gene: TRBV28
CDR3 protein: CASRGSTGTGGDQPQHF

J gene: TRBJ1-2
V gene: TRBV29-1
CDR3 protein: CSAVDRDGGYTF

J gene: TRBJ1-5
V gene: TRBV3-1/TRBV3-2
CDR3 protein: CASSQDFGQPQHF

J gene: TRBJ2-2
V gene: TRBV11-2
CDR3 protein: CASSLVAAGELFF

J gene: TRBJ1-2
V gene: TRBV3-1/TRBV3-2
CDR3 protein: CASSQESSVYGYTF

J gene: TRBJ1-2
V gene: TRBV29-1
CDR3 protein: CSVGQGRDGYTF

J gene: TRBJ1-5
V gene: TRBV19
CDR3 protein: CASTSSGDRQPQHF

J gene: TRBJ1-6
V gene: TRBV27
CDR3 protein: CASSQGTGGDSPLHF

J gene: TRBJ2-1
V gene: TRBV6-5
CDR3 protein: CASRLQLPLDEQFF

J gene: TRBJ1-5
V gene: TRBV19
CDR3 protein: CASSGAANQPQHF

J gene: TRBJ2-1
V gene: TRBV4-3
CDR3 protein: CASSQARWEGYNEQFF

J gene: TRBJ1-3
V gene: TRBV20-1
CDR3 protein: CSARTGGTIYF

J gene: TRBJ1-6
V gene: TRBV30
CDR3 protein: CAWSSDTHYNSPLHF

J gene: TRBJ1-4
V gene: TRBV3-1/TRBV3-2
CDR3 protein: CASSLPGTNEKLFF

J gene: TRBJ2-1
V gene: TRBV7-9
CDR3 protein: CASSLVGLVGHEQFF

J gene: TRBJ1-2
V gene: TRBV9
CDR3 protein: CAIPYYHTFYGYTF

J gene: TRBJ2-2
V gene: TRBV25-1
CDR3 protein: CASNDRTTGELFF

J gene: TRBJ1-2
V gene: TRBV23-1
CDR3 protein: CASSPSSGYTF

J gene: TRBJ1-2
V gene: TRBV18
CDR3 protein: CASSPGTGADGYTF